One sample yielded the 22 T cell receptor beta chains listed below, sequenced in a study of regulatory T cells in long-lasting Graves disease. Time point specified: persistent/refractory GD, antithyroid drugs over 5 years with positive TRAb. The TCR library was made from RNA extracted from PBMCs. Combining iRepertoire HTBI primers with Arm-PCR of CDR3 regions, the authors built TCR beta libraries. MiXCR, applied by TCRdb to the multiplex PCR reads, yields one record per CDR3 protein. The sample lists hundreds of thousands of distinct CDR3 sequences; around 21% were seen once. The specimen was peripheral blood mononuclear cells (PBMCs), collected when the disease was refractory, from a patient treated with antithyroid drugs. The receptors originated from a female donor with Graves disease.

This clonotype was seen only a few times. This sequence joins TRBV20-1 and TRBJ1-1, with 8 bases lining up with TRBD1. The CDR3 runs 14 residues. From germline, CDR1 is DFQATT and CDR2 SNEGSKA (reference sequence). Unmatched junction bases numbered 7, after V lost 0 bases and J lost 7 bases. CDR3 loop: CSAREVGTGNEAFF. The CDR3 DNA reads TGCAGTGCTAGAGAGGTCGGGACAGGTAATGAAGCTTTCTTT.

This clonotype appeared a few times. The gene calls are TRBV30 and TRBJ1-4; 7 bases agree with TRBD1. The V gene end was trimmed by 4 bases and the J gene end by 3 bases; junction bases not matched to a gene: 8. Germline CDR1 and CDR2: GTSNPN and SVGIG (reference sequence). The CDR3 covers 15 residues. CDR3: CAWKQGKVANEKLFF. The DNA of the CDR3 is TGTGCCTGGAAACAGGGGAAGGTTGCTAATGAAAAACTGTTTTTT.

The CDR3 region has the DNA TGTGCCACCAGTGATGTAGGGGGTAGGACCGGGGAGCTGTTTTTT. Encoded protein: CATSDVGGRTGELFF. The chain joins TRBV24-1 to TRBJ2-2; tentatively, D is TRBD1 (6 bases). The germline CDR1 and CDR2 sequences are KGHDR and SFDVKD. V lost 3 bases and J 5 bases, leaving 12 bases between the germline ends. The CDR3 has 15 amino acids.

Here the CDR3 DNA reads TGCAGCGTTAATACAGGGGCCATAGGTGGCGAAAAACTGTTTTTT. As protein: CSVNTGAIGGEKLFF. The chain recombines TRBV29-1 with TRBJ1-4; 7 bases are a match to TRBD1. Germline-derived CDR1 and CDR2 are SQVTM and ANQGSEA. The V segment lost 5 bases and the J segment 8 bases; nucleotides outside the gene matches: 14. The CDR3 totals 15 residues.

The chain has TRBV19 and TRBJ2-7; a weak D match, TRBD1 (6 bases). V was shortened by 5 bases and J by 0 bases, with 23 bases between the two germline ends. Germline CDR1 LNHDA, CDR2 SQIVND (reference sequence). The CDR3 sequence is 18 residues long. The CDR3 loop is CASSLTSRPDRHSYEQYF. CDR3 coding DNA: TGTGCCAGTAGTTTAACCTCTCGCCCGGACAGACACTCCTACGAGCAGTACTTC.

This clonotype was recorded many times. This chain joins TRBV12-3 or TRBV12-4 and TRBJ1-1, with D perhaps matching TRBD1 (5 bases). This CDR3 spans 16 amino acids. Deletions cut 1 base from V and 11 bases from J, with 23 bases between. CDR3 in DNA: TGTGCCAGCAGTTTAGTTGCAGGGATGACATCAGGTATGGCTTTCTTT. Translation gives CASSLVAGMTSGMAFF.

This clonotype was recorded at least ten times. V is TRBV6-1 and J is TRBJ1-1; no clear D. V shed 6 bases and J shed 2 bases, with 13 bases lying between them. The CDR3 totals 14 residues. Germline lookup yields CDR1 MNHNS and CDR2 SASEGT. DNA for the CDR3: TGTGCCAGCAGCCCCATTGCCACAAACACTGAAGCTTTCTTT. Residues: CASSPIATNTEAFF.

At least ten counts were recorded for this clonotype. The rearrangement links TRBV6-1 to TRBJ1-1; D ambiguous. V lost 6 bases and J 0 bases, leaving 14 bases between the germline ends. CDR3 length: 15 residues. CDR1 is MNHNS, CDR2 SASEGT, per germline. As DNA, the CDR3 is TGTGCCAGCAGGCCGGCTACTATAGTGAACACTGAAGCTTTCTTT. Residues: CASRPATIVNTEAFF.

The rearrangement uses TRBV9 and TRBJ2-2, with D unclear. The CDR3 contains 14 residues. Deletions cut 0 bases from V and 4 bases from J, with 7 bases between. Looked up from germline, CDR1 is SGDLS and CDR2 is YYNGEE. DNA of the CDR3: TGTGCCAGCAGCGTAGGGCACTCCACCGGGGAGCTGTTTTTT. Translation gives CASSVGHSTGELFF.

This chain joins TRBV5-5 and TRBJ1-4; 7 bases are shared with TRBD1. Germline CDR1 reads SGHKS; CDR2 reads YYEKEE (reference sequence). This CDR3 has 14 amino acids. J was trimmed by 7 bases and V by 4 bases; bases with no gene match: 7. The CDR3 DNA sequence: TGTGCCAGCAGCCACGGGACAGAGGGTGAAAAACTGTTTTTT. It codes for CASSHGTEGEKLFF.

The V call is TRBV10-3, the J call TRBJ1-2; D ambiguous. Germline V CDR1 and CDR2: ENHRY, SYGVKD. The germline V and J ends were trimmed by 0 bases and 7 bases, with 6 bases remaining between them. This CDR3 has 12 residues. The DNA for the CDR3 is TGTGCCATCAGTGAGTCAAGGGTTGGCTACACCTTC. Its protein product is CAISESRVGYTF.

The rearrangement joins TRBV29-1 to TRBJ2-3; 7 nucleotides agree with TRBD1. The CDR3 sequence is 15 residues long. V lost 0 bases and J lost 2; bases outside the gene matches: 5. Germline V CDR1 and CDR2: SQVTM, ANQGSEA. DNA for the CDR3: TGCAGCGTTGAAGATCATGGACAGGCCACAGATACGCAGTATTTT. It translates to CSVEDHGQATDTQYF.

This clonotype has a handful of counts. The rearrangement uses TRBV7-8 and TRBJ2-7; TRBD1 matches 7 bases. V lost 4 bases, J lost 3 bases, and 9 bases stayed unmatched. The CDR3 extends over 15 amino acids. The germline CDR1 and CDR2 sequences are SGHVS and FQNEAQ. CDR3 protein: CASSSWDSFLYEQYF. The CDR3 DNA sequence: TGTGCCAGCAGCTCGTGGGACAGTTTCCTCTACGAGCAGTACTTC.

This clonotype was detected only a few times. The gene calls are TRBV29-1 and TRBJ2-7; D ambiguous. Trimming removed 5 bases at V and 3 bases at J, with 14 bases between. CDR3 size: 13 residues. The germline V gene has CDR1 SQVTM and CDR2 ANQGSEA. The CDR3 reads CSVLSVPLYEQYF. CDR3 DNA: TGCAGCGTTCTGTCGGTGCCACTCTACGAGCAGTACTTC.

This clonotype was detected only a few times. The chain recombines TRBV10-1 with TRBJ1-5, with D unclear. Germline values: CDR1 WNHNN, CDR2 SYGVQD (reference sequence). The CDR3 extends over 16 amino acids. Trimming took off 8 bases at V and 0 bases at J, with 17 bases between the two ends. CDR3 sequence (DNA): TGCGCCAGCGGAGATAACAGAGTTTATAGCAATCAGCCCCAGCATTTT. Its translation: CASGDNRVYSNQPQHF.

In this sample, this clonotype turned up many times. The rearrangement links TRBV12-5 to TRBJ1-1, with TRBD1 as a possible D gene (6 bases). Deletions cut 0 bases from V and 4 bases from J, with 15 bases between. Germline values: CDR1 LGHNT, CDR2 FRNRAP. The CDR3 runs to 16 residues. As DNA, the CDR3 is TGTGCTAGTGGTTTGGTACTAGGGGGACATGGCACTGAAGCTTTCTTT. This gives the protein CASGLVLGGHGTEAFF.

The chain links TRBV7-2 to TRBJ1-2, with no clear D. The CDR3 totals 13 residues. Germline V gene data show CDR1 as SGHTA and CDR2 as FQGNSA. The ends were cut back, 2 bases at V and 2 bases at J, with 6 bases in the middle. Here the CDR3 DNA reads TGTGCCAGCAGCTTATGGTCCAACTATGGCTACACCTTC. Its protein is CASSLWSNYGYTF. The variable domain in full, with the rest retrieved from reference TRBV7-2 and TRBJ1-2, is GAGVSQSPSNKVTEKGKDVELRCDPISGHTALYWYRQSLGQGLEFLIYFQGNSAPDKSGLPSDRFSAERTGGSVSTLTIQRTQQEDSAVYLCASSLWSNYGYTFGSGTRLTVV.

V is TRBV27 and J is TRBJ1-1, with D possibly matching TRBD1 (6 bases). The length of the CDR3 is 15 residues. Trimming removed 3 bases from V and 5 bases from J, with 16 bases in between. From germline, CDR1 is MNHEY and CDR2 SMNVEV (reference sequence). This chain's CDR3 is CASSLASGAGTEAFF. The DNA of the CDR3 is TGTGCCAGCAGTTTGGCGTCAGGGGCTGGGACTGAAGCTTTCTTT.

This clonotype was picked up many times. J is TRBJ2-7 and V is TRBV28; D possibly corresponds to TRBD1 (5 bases). This CDR3 has 15 amino acids. Trimming stripped 3 bases from V and 3 bases from J, with 15 bases between. In germline, CDR1 is MDHEN, CDR2 SYDVKM. Here the CDR3 reads CASSFNRQSGYEQYF. Written as DNA, the CDR3 is TGTGCCAGCAGTTTCAACAGGCAGAGTGGCTACGAGCAGTACTTC.

About this clonotype: One base away lies a much larger clone, so this may be a sequencing read error. V gene TRBV6-2 or TRBV6-3 combines with J gene TRBJ1-1, with D possibly being TRBD1 (5 bases). CDR1 is MNHEY and CDR2 is SVGEGT in the germline V gene. The CDR3 sequence is 13 residues long. This CDR3 is CASSSLKGTGAFF. DNA for the CDR3: TGTGCCAGCAGTTCCCTGAAGGGGACTGGAGCTTTCTTT.

The chain joins TRBV20-1 to TRBJ2-7, with 7 bases that match TRBD2. The CDR3 loop spans 12 amino acids. The V and J ends lost 5 bases and 6 bases, in that order; junction bases with no gene match: 7. CDR1 and CDR2 from the germline V gene are DFQATT and SNEGSKA (reference sequence). The CDR3 nucleotides read TGCAGTGCTCCAAGACTAGCCCGCGAGCAGTACTTC. It specifies CSAPRLAREQYF.

This clonotype has more than one count but fewer than ten. J is TRBJ2-3 and V is TRBV11-2, with D unresolved. The length of the CDR3 is 13 residues. Trimming removed 1 base at V and 2 bases at J, with 4 bases between. Looked up from germline, CDR1 is SGHAT and CDR2 is FQNNGV. CDR3 in amino acids: CASSLGITDTQYF. The DNA of the CDR3 is TGTGCCAGCAGCTTAGGAATCACAGATACGCAGTATTTT.